This TCR beta chain was recovered during a study of beta chain features in type 1 diabetes. The CDR3 is made up of 15 amino acids. Per germline, CDR1 SGHDT and CDR2 YYEEEE. Trimming took 1 base from V and 7 from J, leaving 17 bases between them. This clone was seen only a few times. Isolated RNA was reverse transcribed in full, so expressed TCRB transcripts were sequenced. The assay was immunoSEQ multiplex PCR, and TCRdb's table has in-frame clones only and misses some. The sample consists of roughly 300,000 clones, less than 9.5% of them appearing once. The chain joins TRBV5-6 to TRBJ1-1; weak D call: TRBD1 (5 bases). This clonotype was obtained from a woman under 30 in good health. The sequenced material came from central memory CD4+ T cells from blood. For the CDR3, the DNA is TGTGCCAGCAGCTTGTTGTCCACGCGGGGCAATGAAGCTTTCTTT. Translating it yields CASSLLSTRGNEAFF.